The 15 T cell receptor beta chains in this list originate from one sample, sequenced in a study of tumor and adjacent non-tumor tissue in lung cancer. TCRbeta libraries were built with three rounds of nested PCR, modified from ARM-PCR. From the multiplex PCR reads, TCRdb called clonotypes with MiXCR, one entry per CDR3 protein. The sample shows about 70,000 distinct CDR3 sequences, around three quarters of them seen only once. No cell sorting was done before RNA was extracted from the tissue. Sequenced: lung tumor tissue. Receptor source: a man aged 55 to 70 with non-small cell lung cancer.

Comment on this clonotype: A read error may account for a junction end that differs from germline. J is TRBJ1-1 and V is TRBV11-2; D ambiguous. CDR3 size: 14 residues. From germline, CDR1 is SGHAT and CDR2 FQNNGV. CDR3 in DNA: TGTGCCAGCAGCACGGGTCCCATGAACACTGAAGTTTTCTTT. Protein product: CASSTGPMNTEVFF.

The V call is TRBV7-8, the J call TRBJ2-7, with TRBD2 matching over 7 bases. The CDR3 runs to 15 residues. V shed 0 bases, J shed 4 bases, and the junction held 6 bases outside the gene matches. Germline-derived CDR1 and CDR2 are SGHVS and FQNEAQ. The CDR3: CASSLAGGRSYEQYF. The DNA for the CDR3 is TGTGCCAGCAGCTTAGCGGGAGGGAGATCTTACGAGCAGTACTTC.

The chain uses TRBV20-1 and TRBJ2-5, with D perhaps TRBD2 (5 bases). The V end was cut by 3 bases, the J end by 4 bases, with 18 bases between. The CDR3 consists of 15 residues. Germline CDR1 reads DFQATT; CDR2 reads SNEGSKA (reference sequence). The CDR3 bases are TGCAGTGCTAGTGTTAGAGGGAGTGAAGTAGAGACCCAGTACTTC. Protein product: CSASVRGSEVETQYF.

Comments on this clonotype: Sequence at one end of the junction differs from germline and may be a read error. This chain connects TRBV20-1 to TRBJ1-5; 7 bases are a match to TRBD1. CDR1 and CDR2 (germline): DFQATT, SNEGSKA (reference sequence). The CDR3 has 13 amino acids. The CDR3 nucleotides are TGCAGTGCTACTACAGGGGATTATCAGCCCCGGCATTTT. Translated: CSATTGDYQPRHF.

This clonotype was detected many times. The CDR3 protein is CAWSVGLAANEQFF. The CDR3 region has the DNA TGTGCCTGGAGTGTAGGGCTAGCGGCCAATGAGCAGTTCTTC. The chain recombines TRBV30 with TRBJ2-1, with 7 bases identical to TRBD2. The V gene end was trimmed by 0 bases and the J gene end by 6 bases; junction bases not matched to a gene: 5. Germline V gene data show CDR1 as GTSNPN and CDR2 as SVGIG (reference sequence). This CDR3 comprises 14 residues.

This clonotype was recorded once. At one end the junction does not follow the germline gene, possibly because of a read error. The gene calls are TRBV18 and TRBJ2-3; 9 bases match TRBD2. The germline V gene encodes CDR1 KGHSH and CDR2 LQKENI. The CDR3 has 18 residues. The CDR3 loop is CASSPPPTAREGTNTQYF. The CDR3 DNA sequence: TGTGCCAGCTCACCACCTCCAACCGCGCGGGAGGGCACAAATACGCAGTATTTT. Filled out from reference TRBV18 and TRBJ2-3, the complete variable domain reads NAGVMQNPRHLVRRRGQEARLRCSPMKGHSHVYWYRQLPEEGLKFMVYLQKENIIDESGMPKERFSAEFPKEGPSILRIQQVVRGDSAAYFCASSPPPTAREGTNTQYFGPGTRLTVL.

Concerning this clonotype: One junction end does not reproduce the germline sequence, and a read error may be involved. V and J are TRBV11-2 and TRBJ2-7, with D perhaps matching TRBD2 (8 bases). Germline V gene sequence: CDR1 SGHAT, CDR2 FQNNGV. The CDR3 contains 14 residues. CDR3 sequence reads: CASSSGGLVYEQHF. The CDR3 DNA reads TGTGCCAGCAGCTCAGGGGGACTAGTTTACGAGCAGCACTTC.

V gene TRBV12-3 or TRBV12-4 combines with J gene TRBJ1-6; TRBD1 aligns across 8 bases. Trimming at V came to 2 bases and at J to 8 bases, leaving 5 bases not matched to a gene. This CDR3 comprises 15 residues. The CDR3 nucleotides are TGTGCCAGCAGTTTAAGTGCACAGGGGGATTCACCCCTCCACTTT. Its protein product is CASSLSAQGDSPLHF.

Of note for this clonotype: One end of the junction fails to match germline, which may point to a read error. The chain joins TRBV20-1 to TRBJ1-1, with D possibly being TRBD1 (5 bases). The germline CDR1 and CDR2 sequences are DFQATT and SNEGSKA (reference sequence). The CDR3 extends over 13 amino acids. CDR3 sequence reads: CSARGRANTDAFF. DNA of the CDR3: TGTAGTGCTAGGGGCAGGGCGAACACTGACGCTTTCTTT.

Turning to this clonotype: Sequence at one end of the junction differs from germline and may be a read error. The chain has TRBV12-3 or TRBV12-4 and TRBJ1-2; D may be TRBD1 (5 bases). This CDR3 spans 13 amino acids. DNA of the CDR3: TGTGTCAGCACTTCTCGGGACGGCTATGGCTACACCTTC. The encoded protein is CVSTSRDGYGYTF.

This clonotype was recorded only once. A junction boundary mismatches the germline segment, possibly from a read error. The rearrangement joins TRBV5-6 to TRBJ2-1; 7 bases match TRBD2. Germline CDR1 is SGHDT and CDR2 is YYEEEE. The CDR3 is made up of 15 amino acids. DNA for the CDR3: TGTGCCACCAGCTTGGTTTCGGGAGGCTACAATGAGCAGTCCTTC. It codes for CATSLVSGGYNEQSF.

Comments on this clonotype: With a much larger clone just one base away, this may be a read error. V gene TRBV7-8 combines with J gene TRBJ2-3; D uncertain. Germline CDR1 and CDR2: SGHVS and FQNEAQ. The CDR3 is 13 amino acids. Trimming left V 7 bases short and J 3 bases short, with 11 bases between. The CDR3 bases are TGTGCCAGCAACTTTAAGGGAACAGATACGCAGTATTTT. It specifies CASNFKGTDTQYF.

This sequence joins TRBV29-1 and TRBJ1-1; TRBD1 agrees at 7 bases. J gave up 9 bases and V 7 bases, and 14 bases lay outside the gene matches. The CDR3 sequence is 13 residues long. The germline gives CDR1 SQVTM, CDR2 ANQGSEA. CDR3 sequence reads: CSASAGGGTKAFF. As DNA, the CDR3 is TGCAGCGCCTCGGCAGGGGGGGGCACCAAAGCTTTCTTT.

With respect to this clonotype: The junction does not match germline at one end; this may be a read error. J is TRBJ2-1 and V is TRBV12-3 or TRBV12-4; D is unresolved. The CDR3 runs 12 residues. The CDR3 reads CVSSPGLKGQFF. The CDR3 DNA reads as TGTGTCAGCAGTCCAGGATTAAAGGGACAGTTCTTC.

This chain connects TRBV10-3 to TRBJ2-7; D unclear. Germline lookup yields CDR1 ENHRY and CDR2 SYGVKD. Trimming took 9 bases from V and 4 from J, leaving 13 bases between them. The CDR3 is 12 residues long. CDR3 region: CAIANYTYEQYF. The CDR3 DNA is TGTGCCATTGCTAATTATACATACGAGCAGTACTTC.